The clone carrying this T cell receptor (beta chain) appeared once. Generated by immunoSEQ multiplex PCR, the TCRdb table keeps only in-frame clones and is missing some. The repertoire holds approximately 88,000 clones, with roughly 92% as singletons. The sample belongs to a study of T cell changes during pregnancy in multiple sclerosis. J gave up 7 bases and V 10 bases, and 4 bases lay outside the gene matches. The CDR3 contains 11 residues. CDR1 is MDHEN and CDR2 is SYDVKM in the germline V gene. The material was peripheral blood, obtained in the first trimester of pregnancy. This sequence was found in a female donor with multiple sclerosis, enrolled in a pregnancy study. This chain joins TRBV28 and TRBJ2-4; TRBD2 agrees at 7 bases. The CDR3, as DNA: TGTGCCACCCGGGGGGATAACATTCAGTACTTC. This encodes CATRGDNIQYF.